This T cell receptor (beta chain) was retrieved from a study of T-cell memory formation after mild COVID-19. The CDR3 runs to 12 residues. Germline CDR1 reads SQVTM; CDR2 reads ANQGSEA. V gave up 5 bases and J gave up 1 base, with 8 bases separating them. This clonotype has more than one count but fewer than ten. The antigen is undetermined. MiXCR, run by TCRdb on the 5' RACE reads, gives a single entry per CDR3 protein. The sample records around 500,000 distinct CDR3 sequences, 15% to 20% being singletons. Overall study findings and caveats: CD8+ contracting clones occupied EMRA, while CD4+ ones occupied mainly CM and EM. There were some responding clones in pre-infection memory, which suggested that cross-reactive memory had joined.

The origin of this receptor is an adult woman who had mild COVID-19 (a few samples of this study predate the infection). Cell type and time point are not known. The sequenced material came from PBMCs or a T cell subset sorted from them (not recorded which). The V gene is TRBV29-1, the J gene TRBJ1-1, with a weak D call TRBD1 (5 bases). CDR3 loop: CSVSGGNTEAFF. CDR3 nucleotides: TGCAGCGTTTCCGGGGGGAACACTGAAGCTTTCTTT.